This T cell receptor beta chain was identified in a study of blood T cell repertoires in COVID-19. Study-wide context: Donors in the United States, Italy and Spain gave samples during acute or convalescent COVID-19. T cells, B-cell-depleted T cells, or PBMCs supplied cDNA or gDNA.

With 3 bases clipped from V and 4 bases from J, the junction kept 5 bases outside the gene matches. The CDR3 is 14 amino acids. CDR1 and CDR2 from the germline V gene are MNHEY and SMNVEV (reference sequence). Here immunoSEQ multiplex PCR was the method, and the copy in TCRdb shows in-frame clones only, minus some. Counted here are 150,000 to 200,000 clones, 75% to 85% occurring once; the ten biggest clones make up roughly 11%. Sequencing used peripheral blood. The chain joins TRBV27 to TRBJ2-7; TRBD1 agrees at 8 bases. The sequence came from a human donor in a cohort sampled during active COVID-19. The CDR3 nucleotides read TGTGCCAGCAGTTTCCAGGGGGCCAGGTACGAGCAGTACTTC. It encodes CASSFQGARYEQYF.